This is a list of T cell receptor beta chains from one sample in a study of blood T cell repertoires in COVID-19. Profiled with immunoSEQ multiplex PCR; TCRdb holds only in-frame clones, not every one. The repertoire has around 94,000 clones, 92% of them found once; the top ten carry approximately 1.9%. Sequencing was carried out using peripheral blood. The receptors were sampled from a woman in her fifties or sixties with COVID-19, enrolled during active disease. CDR3s include the opening cysteine and the closing phenylalanine or tryptophan. The order of the fields is clone size, D gene, V gene, J gene, CDR3 protein, CDR3 DNA. D genes are given only for firm matches. Clone size, where shown, is once, few, many, or a class for clones that have expanded.

-	-	TRBV9	TRBJ1-1	CASSVVDGGNTEAFF	TGTGCCAGCAGCGTAGTGGACGGAGGGAACACTGAAGCTTTCTTT
-	-	TRBV5-1	TRBJ2-2	CASSLAVGELFF	TGCGCCAGCAGCTTGGCGGTCGGGGAGCTGTTTTTT
-	TRBD2	TRBV4-1	TRBJ2-7	CASSPRIAGVGGVKHYEQYF	TGCGCCAGCAGCCCACGAATAGCGGGGGTAGGGGGGGTAAAACATTACGAGCAGTACTTC
-	TRBD1	TRBV19	TRBJ1-2	CASTPLRGQLYGYTF	TGTGCCAGTACCCCTCTAAGGGGGCAGCTCTATGGCTACACCTTC
-	TRBD2	TRBV5-1	TRBJ2-1	CASSFGAGGYEQFF	TGCGCCAGCAGCTTCGGAGCGGGGGGGTACGAGCAGTTCTTC
-	-	TRBV2	TRBJ2-2	CATGETRNGELFF	TGTGCCACCGGGGAGACTCGAAACGGGGAGCTGTTTTTT
-	-	TRBV13	TRBJ1-2	CASSPEGDLYGYTF	TGTGCCAGCAGTCCAGAGGGAGACCTCTATGGCTACACCTTC
-	TRBD1	TRBV28	TRBJ1-1	CASSLNRGAEAFF	TGTGCCAGCAGTTTAAACAGGGGAGCTGAAGCTTTCTTT
-	-	TRBV28	TRBJ1-5	CASEMGSIQHF	TGTGCCAGCGAAATGGGGAGTATCCAGCATTTT
-	TRBD1	TRBV30	TRBJ1-1	CAGTPGTGRRMNTEAFF	TGTGCCGGGACTCCTGGGACAGGGAGGAGAATGAACACTGAAGCTTTCTTT
-	TRBD2	TRBV20-1	TRBJ2-7	CSASRREPYEQYF	TGCAGTGCTAGTAGGCGGGAGCCCTACGAGCAGTACTTC
-	-	TRBV5-1	TRBJ1-1	CASYQVAGGTEAFF	TGCGCCAGCTACCAAGTGGCAGGCGGGACTGAAGCTTTCTTT
-	-	TRBV7-9	TRBJ1-1	CASSTSDGRSTEAFF	TGTGCCAGCAGCACATCCGACGGGAGGAGCACTGAAGCTTTCTTT
-	-	TRBV6-6	TRBJ1-5	CASRGASNQPQHF	TGTGCCTCTCGGGGGGCGAGCAATCAGCCCCAGCATTTT
-	-	TRBV11-3	TRBJ1-2	CASSPGGLYGYTF	TGTGCCAGCAGCCCAGGCGGACTGTATGGCTACACCTTC
-	-	TRBV4-3	TRBJ1-1	CASSQDLGGRAEAFF	TGCGCCAGCAGCCAAGATCTGGGGGGTAGGGCTGAAGCTTTCTTT
-	-	TRBV5-5	TRBJ1-3	CASSLGQNRGNTIYF	TGTGCCAGCAGCTTGGGACAGAACCGTGGAAACACCATATATTTT
-	-	TRBV5-6	TRBJ2-4	CASSLYRAPNIQYF	TGTGCCAGCAGCTTGTACAGGGCGCCAAACATTCAGTACTTC
-	-	TRBV19	TRBJ2-1	CASSISNYNEQFF	TGTGCCAGTAGTATAAGCAACTACAATGAGCAGTTCTTC
-	-	TRBV7-9	TRBJ1-1	CASSEGSFGRGVEAFF	TGTGCCAGCAGCGAAGGCTCCTTCGGGAGGGGGGTTGAAGCTTTCTTT
-	-	TRBV19	TRBJ2-1	CASSLTYNEQFF	TGTGCCAGTAGTCTGACTTACAATGAGCAGTTCTTC
-	-	TRBV24-1	TRBJ1-2	CATSDPGRGGYTF	TGTGCCACCAGTGACCCTGGCCGCGGCGGCTACACCTTC
once	-	TRBV15	TRBJ1-1	CATSRDGTAGRYTEAFF	TGTGCCACCAGCAGAGATGGCACGGCGGGACGGTACACTGAAGCTTTCTTT
-	-	TRBV30	TRBJ1-6	CAWSVKIGTTSPLHF	TGTGCCTGGAGTGTAAAGATCGGGACAACTTCACCCCTCCACTTT
-	-	TRBV19	TRBJ1-5	CASRNDRLKNQPQHF	TGTGCCAGTAGAAACGACAGGCTTAAAAATCAGCCCCAGCATTTT
-	-	TRBV15	TRBJ2-3	CATSSPSFASTDTQYF	TGTGCCACCAGCTCCCCTAGTTTCGCCTCAACAGATACGCAGTATTTT
once	-	TRBV6-2/TRBV6-3	TRBJ1-5	CASSYSTGWQGRVMPQHF	TGTGCCAGCAGTTACTCGACGGGGTGGCAGGGGAGGGTAATGCCCCAGCATTTT
-	TRBD2	TRBV14	TRBJ2-1	CASSLGLAFYNEQFF	TGTGCCAGCAGCCTAGGACTAGCGTTCTACAATGAGCAGTTCTTC
once	TRBD1	TRBV3-1/TRBV3-2	TRBJ2-2	CASGTGGTGELFF	TGTGCCAGCGGGACAGGGGGGACCGGGGAGCTGTTTTTT
-	-	TRBV19	TRBJ1-1	CASSITGIGDTEAFF	TGTGCCAGTAGTATCACAGGGATTGGTGACACTGAAGCTTTCTTT
-	TRBD1	TRBV7-2	TRBJ1-5	CASSLIPGTGAINQPQHF	TGTGCCAGCAGCTTAATCCCCGGGACAGGGGCGATCAACCAGCCCCAGCATTTT
once	TRBD1	TRBV6-5	TRBJ1-2	CASSYDRVNGYTF	TGTGCCAGCAGTTACGACAGGGTAAACGGCTACACCTTC